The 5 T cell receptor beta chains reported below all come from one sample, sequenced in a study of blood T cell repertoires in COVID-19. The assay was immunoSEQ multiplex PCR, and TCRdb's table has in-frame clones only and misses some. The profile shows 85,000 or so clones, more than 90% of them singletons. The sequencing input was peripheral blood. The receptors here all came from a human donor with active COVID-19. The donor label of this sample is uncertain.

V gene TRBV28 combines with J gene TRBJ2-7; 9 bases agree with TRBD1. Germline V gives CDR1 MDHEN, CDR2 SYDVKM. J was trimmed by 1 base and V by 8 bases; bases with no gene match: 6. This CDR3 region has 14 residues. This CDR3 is CASVPGQGSYEQYF. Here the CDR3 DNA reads TGTGCCAGCGTACCGGGACAGGGTTCCTACGAGCAGTACTTC.

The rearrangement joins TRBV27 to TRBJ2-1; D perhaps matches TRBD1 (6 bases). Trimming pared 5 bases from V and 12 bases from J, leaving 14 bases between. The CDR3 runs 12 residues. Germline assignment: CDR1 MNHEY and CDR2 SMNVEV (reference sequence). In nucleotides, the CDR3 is TGTGCCAGCAGTCCTTCGACAGGTTCGCAGTTCTTC. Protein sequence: CASSPSTGSQFF.

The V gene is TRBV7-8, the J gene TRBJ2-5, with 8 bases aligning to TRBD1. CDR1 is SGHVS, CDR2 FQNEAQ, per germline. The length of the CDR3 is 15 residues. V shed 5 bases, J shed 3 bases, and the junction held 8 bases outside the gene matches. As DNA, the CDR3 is TGTGCCAGCAGCCGCGGACAGGGCAGGGAAGAGACCCAGTACTTC. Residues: CASSRGQGREETQYF. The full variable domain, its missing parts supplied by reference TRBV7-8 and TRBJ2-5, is GAGVSQSPRYKVAKRGQDVALRCDPISGHVSLFWYQQALGQGPEFLTYFQNEAQLDKSGLPSDRFFAERPEGSVSTLKIQRTQQEDSAVYLCASSRGQGREETQYFGPGTRLLVL.

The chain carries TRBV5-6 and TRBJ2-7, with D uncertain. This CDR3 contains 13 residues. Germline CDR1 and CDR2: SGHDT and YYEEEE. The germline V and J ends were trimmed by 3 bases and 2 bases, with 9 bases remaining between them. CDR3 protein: CASSWARPYEQYF. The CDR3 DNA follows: TGTGCCAGCAGCTGGGCCCGACCCTACGAGCAGTACTTC.

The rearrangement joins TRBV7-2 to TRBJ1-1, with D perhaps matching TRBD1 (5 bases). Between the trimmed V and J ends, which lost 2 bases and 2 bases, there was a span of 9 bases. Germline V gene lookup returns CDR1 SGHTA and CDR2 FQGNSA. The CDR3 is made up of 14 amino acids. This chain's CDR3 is CASSLQGINTEAFF. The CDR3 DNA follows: TGTGCCAGCAGCTTACAGGGTATCAACACTGAAGCTTTCTTT.